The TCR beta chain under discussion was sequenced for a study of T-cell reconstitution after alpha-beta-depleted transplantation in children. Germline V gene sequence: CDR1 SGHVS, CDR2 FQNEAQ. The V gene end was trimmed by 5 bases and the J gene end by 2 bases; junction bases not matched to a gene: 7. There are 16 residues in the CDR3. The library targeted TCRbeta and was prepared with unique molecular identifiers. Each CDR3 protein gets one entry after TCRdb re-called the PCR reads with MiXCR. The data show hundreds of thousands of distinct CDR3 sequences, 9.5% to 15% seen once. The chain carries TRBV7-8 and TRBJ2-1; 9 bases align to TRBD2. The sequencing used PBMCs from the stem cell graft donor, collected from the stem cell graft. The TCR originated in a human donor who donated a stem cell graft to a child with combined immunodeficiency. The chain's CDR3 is CASSPAGGGAYNEQFF. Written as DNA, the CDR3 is TGTGCCAGCAGCCCCGCCGGCGGGGGGGCCTACAATGAGCAGTTCTTC.